In this sample, the clone carrying this T cell receptor (beta chain) turned up many times. Antigen unknown. The data originate from a study of glioma-infiltrating T cells. Germline V gene sequence: CDR1 MNHNS, CDR2 SASEGT. V was clipped by 5 bases and J by 0 bases; unmatched bases: 4. This CDR3 contains 15 residues. Amplification of TCR alpha and beta CDR3 regions from RNA used iRepertoire nested multiplex PCR. For one-step reverse transcription and amplification, about 85-400 ng of tissue mRNA or PBMC total RNA was used. From the multiplex PCR reads, TCRdb called clonotypes with MiXCR, one entry per CDR3 protein. The table has around 140,000 distinct CDR3 sequences, approximately 39% seen once; the top ten hold over 15%. Whole-study findings and limits: Non-neoplastic patients had below-expected tissue-blood divergence, while all gliomas exceeded expectation.

Sequences were obtained from glioma tissue, nonneoplastic brain tissue, or PBMCs (not recorded which). The chain is built from TRBV6-1 and TRBJ2-3, with 8 bases aligning to TRBD2. This clonotype originated in a human donor with low-grade glioma or glioblastoma, undergoing nonglioma brain surgery, or in good health (not recorded which). As DNA, the CDR3 is TGTGCCAGCAGTATGACTAGCGTAAGCACAGATACGCAGTATTTT. Translated: CASSMTSVSTDTQYF.